One TCR beta chain is described in this entry. What it binds is unknown. The sample has other DNA sequences that encode this CDR3 too. The sample originates from a study of cytomegalovirus exposure and HLA in healthy donors. Notes on the study in general: The classifier reportedly diagnosed cytomegalovirus status with high specificity and sensitivity.

The V gene end was trimmed by 6 bases and the J gene end by 4 bases; junction bases not matched to a gene: 2. Germline V gene data show CDR1 as WNHNN and CDR2 as SYGVQD (reference sequence). CDR3 size: 14 residues. This PCR relied on a set of 60 Vbeta primers and 13 Jbeta primers. Sequenced by immunoSEQ multiplex PCR; TCRdb stores in-frame clones only, minus some. Among 100,000 to 150,000 clones, roughly 74% were seen once, and the ten largest hold 4% to 5%. This chain links TRBV10-1 with TRBJ1-4; TRBD1 matches at 10 bases. Sequenced input: PBMCs. The receptor comes from a woman aged 50 to 65 in good health and CMV-seropositive. The CDR3 region is CASSGTGDNEKLFF. In nucleotides, the CDR3 is TGCGCCAGCAGCGGGACAGGGGATAATGAAAAACTGTTTTTT.